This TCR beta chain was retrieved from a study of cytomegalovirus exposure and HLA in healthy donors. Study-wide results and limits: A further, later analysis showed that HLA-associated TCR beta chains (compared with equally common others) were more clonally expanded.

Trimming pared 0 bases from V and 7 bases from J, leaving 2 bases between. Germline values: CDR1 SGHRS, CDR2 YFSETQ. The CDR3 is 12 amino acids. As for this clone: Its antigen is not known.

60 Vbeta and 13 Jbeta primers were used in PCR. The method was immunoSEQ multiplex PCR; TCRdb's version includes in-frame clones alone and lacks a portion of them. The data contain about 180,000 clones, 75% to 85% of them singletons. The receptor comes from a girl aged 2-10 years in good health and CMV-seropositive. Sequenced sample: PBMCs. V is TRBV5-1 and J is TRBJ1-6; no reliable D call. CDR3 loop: CASSLANSPLHF. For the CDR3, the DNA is TGCGCCAGCAGCTTGGCAAATTCACCCCTCCACTTT.